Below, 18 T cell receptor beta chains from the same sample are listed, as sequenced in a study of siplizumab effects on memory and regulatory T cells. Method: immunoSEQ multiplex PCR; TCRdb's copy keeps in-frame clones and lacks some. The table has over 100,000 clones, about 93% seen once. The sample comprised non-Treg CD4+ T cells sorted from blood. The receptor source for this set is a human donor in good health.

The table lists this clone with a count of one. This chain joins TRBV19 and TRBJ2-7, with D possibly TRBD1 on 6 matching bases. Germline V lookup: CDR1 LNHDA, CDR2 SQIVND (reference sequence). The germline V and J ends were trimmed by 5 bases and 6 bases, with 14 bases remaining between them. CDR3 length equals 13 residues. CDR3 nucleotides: TGTGCCAGTAGTTCAGGGGTGGGGCTCGAGCAGTACTTC. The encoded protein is CASSSGVGLEQYF.

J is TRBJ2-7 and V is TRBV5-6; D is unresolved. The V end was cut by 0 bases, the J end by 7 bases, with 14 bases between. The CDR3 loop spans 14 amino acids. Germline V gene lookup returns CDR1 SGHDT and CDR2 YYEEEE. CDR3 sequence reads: CASSLATPIGEQYF. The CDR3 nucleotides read TGTGCCAGCAGCTTGGCTACACCGATAGGGGAGCAGTACTTC.

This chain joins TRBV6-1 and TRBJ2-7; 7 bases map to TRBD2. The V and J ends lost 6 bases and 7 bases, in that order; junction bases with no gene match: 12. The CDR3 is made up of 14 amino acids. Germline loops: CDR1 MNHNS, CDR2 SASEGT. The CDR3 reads CASRLGGDVGEQYF. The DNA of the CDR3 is TGTGCCAGCAGGTTGGGGGGGGACGTTGGTGAGCAGTACTTC.

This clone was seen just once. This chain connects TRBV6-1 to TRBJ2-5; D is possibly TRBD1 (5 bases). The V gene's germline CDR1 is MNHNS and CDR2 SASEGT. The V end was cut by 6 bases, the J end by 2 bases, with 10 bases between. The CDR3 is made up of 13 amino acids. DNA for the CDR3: TGTGCCAGCAGCACAGGCGTACAAGAGACCCAGTACTTC. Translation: CASSTGVQETQYF.

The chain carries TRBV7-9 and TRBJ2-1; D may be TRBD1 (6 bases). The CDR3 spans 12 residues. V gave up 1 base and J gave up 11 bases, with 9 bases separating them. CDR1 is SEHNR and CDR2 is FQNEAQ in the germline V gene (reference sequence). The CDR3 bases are TGTGCCAGCAGCTTAGACCAGGGGAAGCAGTTCTTC. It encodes CASSLDQGKQFF. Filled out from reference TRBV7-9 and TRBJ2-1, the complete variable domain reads DTGVSQNPRHKITKRGQNVTFRCDPISEHNRLYWYRQTLGQGPEFLTYFQNEAQLEKSRLLSDRFSAERPKGSFSTLEIQRTEQGDSAMYLCASSLDQGKQFFGPGTRLTVL.

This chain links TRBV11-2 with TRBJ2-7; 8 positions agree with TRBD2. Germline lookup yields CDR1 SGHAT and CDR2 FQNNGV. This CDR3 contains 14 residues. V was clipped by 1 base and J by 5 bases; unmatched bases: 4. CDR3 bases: TGTGCCAGCAGCTTAGGGACTAGCATCCACGAGCAGTACTTC. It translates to CASSLGTSIHEQYF.

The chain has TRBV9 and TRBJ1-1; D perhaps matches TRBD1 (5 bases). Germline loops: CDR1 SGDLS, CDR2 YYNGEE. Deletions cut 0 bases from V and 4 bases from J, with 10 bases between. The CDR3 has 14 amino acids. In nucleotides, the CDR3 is TGTGCCAGCAGCGTAGGGGGGGACCTCACTGAAGCTTTCTTT. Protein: CASSVGGDLTEAFF.

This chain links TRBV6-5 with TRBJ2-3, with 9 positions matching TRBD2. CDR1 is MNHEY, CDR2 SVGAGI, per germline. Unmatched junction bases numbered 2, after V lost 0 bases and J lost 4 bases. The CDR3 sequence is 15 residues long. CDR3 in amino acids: CASSYSLAGADTQYF. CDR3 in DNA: TGTGCCAGCAGTTACTCACTAGCGGGCGCAGATACGCAGTATTTT.

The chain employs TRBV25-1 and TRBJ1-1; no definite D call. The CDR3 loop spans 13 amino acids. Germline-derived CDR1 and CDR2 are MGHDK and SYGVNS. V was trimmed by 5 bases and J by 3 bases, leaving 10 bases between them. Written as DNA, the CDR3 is TGTGCCAGCAGTTTTCCCCAGGACACTGAAGCTTTCTTT. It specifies CASSFPQDTEAFF.

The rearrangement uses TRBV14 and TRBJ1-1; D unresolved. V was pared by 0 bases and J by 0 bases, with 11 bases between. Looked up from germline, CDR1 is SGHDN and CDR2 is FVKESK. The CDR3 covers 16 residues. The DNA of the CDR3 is TGTGCCAGCAGCCAAGATAGGGTCCAGATGAACACTGAAGCTTTCTTT. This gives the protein CASSQDRVQMNTEAFF. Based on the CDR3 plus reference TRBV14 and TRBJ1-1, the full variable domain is EAGVTQFPSHSVIEKGQTVTLRCDPISGHDNLYWYRRVMGKEIKFLLHFVKESKQDESGMPNNRFLAERTGGTYSTLKVQPAELEDSGVYFCASSQDRVQMNTEAFFGQGTRLTVV.

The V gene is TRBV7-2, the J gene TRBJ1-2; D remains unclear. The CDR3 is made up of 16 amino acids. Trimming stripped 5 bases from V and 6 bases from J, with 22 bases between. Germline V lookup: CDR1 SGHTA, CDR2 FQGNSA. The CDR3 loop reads CASSPDQVRTWNGYTF. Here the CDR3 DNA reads TGTGCCAGCAGCCCAGACCAAGTTCGGACCTGGAATGGCTACACCTTC.

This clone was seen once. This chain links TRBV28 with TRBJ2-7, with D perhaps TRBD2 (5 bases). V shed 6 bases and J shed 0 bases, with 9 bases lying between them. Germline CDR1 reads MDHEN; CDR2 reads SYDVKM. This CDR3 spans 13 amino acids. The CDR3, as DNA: TGTGCCAGCAGGGCGGGCTACTCCTACGAGCAGTACTTC. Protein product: CASRAGYSYEQYF.

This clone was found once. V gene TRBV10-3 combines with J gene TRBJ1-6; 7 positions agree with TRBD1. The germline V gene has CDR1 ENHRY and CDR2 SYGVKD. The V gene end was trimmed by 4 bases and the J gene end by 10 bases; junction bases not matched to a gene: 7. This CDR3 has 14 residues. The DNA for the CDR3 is TGTGCCATCAGTGCTGACAGGGTGGGATCACCCCTCCACTTT. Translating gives CAISADRVGSPLHF.

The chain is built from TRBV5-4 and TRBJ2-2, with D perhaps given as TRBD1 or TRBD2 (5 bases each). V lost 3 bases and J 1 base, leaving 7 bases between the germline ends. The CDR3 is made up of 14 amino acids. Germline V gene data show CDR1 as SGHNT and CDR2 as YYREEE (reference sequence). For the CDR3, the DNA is TGTGCCAGCAGCTGGGACCAGAACACCGGGGAGCTGTTTTTT. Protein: CASSWDQNTGELFF. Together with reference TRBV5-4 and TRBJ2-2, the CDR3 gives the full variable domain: ETGVTQSPTHLIKTRGQQVTLRCSSQSGHNTVSWYQQALGQGPQFIFQYYREEENGRGNFPPRFSGLQFPNYSSELNVNALELDDSALYLCASSWDQNTGELFFGEGSRLTVL.

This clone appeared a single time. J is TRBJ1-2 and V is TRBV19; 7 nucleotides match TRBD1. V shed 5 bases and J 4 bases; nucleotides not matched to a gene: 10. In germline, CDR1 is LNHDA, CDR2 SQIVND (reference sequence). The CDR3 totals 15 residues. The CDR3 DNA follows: TGTGCCAGTAGTCCCCGGGACAGACTACTCTATGGCTACACCTTC. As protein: CASSPRDRLLYGYTF.

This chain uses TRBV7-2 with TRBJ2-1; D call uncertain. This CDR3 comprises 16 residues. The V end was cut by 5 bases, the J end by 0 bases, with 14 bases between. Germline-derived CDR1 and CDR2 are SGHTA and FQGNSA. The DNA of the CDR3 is TGTGCCAGCAGCCCCTGGACGGGCAGCTCCTACAATGAGCAGTTCTTC. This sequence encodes CASSPWTGSSYNEQFF.

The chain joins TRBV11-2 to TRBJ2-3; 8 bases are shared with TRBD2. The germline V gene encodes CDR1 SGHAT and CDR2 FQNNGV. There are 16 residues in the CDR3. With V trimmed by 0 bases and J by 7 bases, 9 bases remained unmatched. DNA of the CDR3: TGTGCCAGCAGCTTAGATTTCGCGGGGGGTCTAAATACGCAGTATTTT. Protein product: CASSLDFAGGLNTQYF.

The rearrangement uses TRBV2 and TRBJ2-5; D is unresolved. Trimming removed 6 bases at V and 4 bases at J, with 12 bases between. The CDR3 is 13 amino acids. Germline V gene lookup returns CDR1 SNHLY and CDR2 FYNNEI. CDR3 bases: TGTGCCAGCAGCCCTGGGGTCGGAGAGACCCAGTACTTC. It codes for CASSPGVGETQYF.